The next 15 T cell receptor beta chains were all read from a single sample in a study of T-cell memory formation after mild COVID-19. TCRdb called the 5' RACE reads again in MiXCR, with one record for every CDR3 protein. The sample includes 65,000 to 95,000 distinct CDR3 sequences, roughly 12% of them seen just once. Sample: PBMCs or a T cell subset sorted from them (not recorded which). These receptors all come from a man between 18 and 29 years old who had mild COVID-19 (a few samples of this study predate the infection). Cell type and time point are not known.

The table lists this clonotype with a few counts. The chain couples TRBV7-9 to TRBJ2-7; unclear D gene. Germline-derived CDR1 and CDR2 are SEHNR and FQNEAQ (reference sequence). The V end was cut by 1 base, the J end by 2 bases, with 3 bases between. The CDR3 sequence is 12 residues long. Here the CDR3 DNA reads TGTGCCAGCAGCTTAGTCCCCTACGAGCAGTACTTC. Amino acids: CASSLVPYEQYF.

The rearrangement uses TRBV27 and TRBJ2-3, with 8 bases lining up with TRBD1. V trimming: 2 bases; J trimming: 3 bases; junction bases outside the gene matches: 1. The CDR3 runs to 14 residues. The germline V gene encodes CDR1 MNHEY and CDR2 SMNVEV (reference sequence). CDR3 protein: CASSLRDRTDTQYF. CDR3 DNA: TGTGCCAGCAGTTTAAGGGACAGGACAGATACGCAGTATTTT.

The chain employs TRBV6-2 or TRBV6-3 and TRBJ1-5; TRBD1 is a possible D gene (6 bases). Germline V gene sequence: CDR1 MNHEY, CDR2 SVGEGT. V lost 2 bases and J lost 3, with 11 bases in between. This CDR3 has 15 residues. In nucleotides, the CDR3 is TGTGCCAGCAGTTACCAAGGGGGAAACAATCAGCCCCAGCATTTT. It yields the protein CASSYQGGNNQPQHF.

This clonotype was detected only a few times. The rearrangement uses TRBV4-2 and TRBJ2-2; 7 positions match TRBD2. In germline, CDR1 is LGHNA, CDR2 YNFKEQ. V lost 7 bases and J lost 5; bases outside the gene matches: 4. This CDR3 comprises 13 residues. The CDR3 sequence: CASNGGGTGELFF. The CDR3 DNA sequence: TGTGCCAGCAATGGGGGGGGAACCGGGGAGCTGTTTTTT.

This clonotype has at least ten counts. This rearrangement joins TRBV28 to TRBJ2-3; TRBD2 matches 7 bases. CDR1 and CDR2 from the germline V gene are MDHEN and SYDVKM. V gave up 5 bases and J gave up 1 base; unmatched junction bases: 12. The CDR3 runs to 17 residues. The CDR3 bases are TGTGCCAGCAGTCTCTCCGGGACTAACGACCGCACAGATACGCAGTATTTT. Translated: CASSLSGTNDRTDTQYF.

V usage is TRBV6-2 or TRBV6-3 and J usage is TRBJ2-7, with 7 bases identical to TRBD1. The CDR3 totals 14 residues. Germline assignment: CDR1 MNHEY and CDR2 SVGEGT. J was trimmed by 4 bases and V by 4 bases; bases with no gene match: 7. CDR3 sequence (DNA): TGTGCCAGCAGTTCTTCAGGGGGTTGGTACGAGCAGTACTTC. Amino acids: CASSSSGGWYEQYF.

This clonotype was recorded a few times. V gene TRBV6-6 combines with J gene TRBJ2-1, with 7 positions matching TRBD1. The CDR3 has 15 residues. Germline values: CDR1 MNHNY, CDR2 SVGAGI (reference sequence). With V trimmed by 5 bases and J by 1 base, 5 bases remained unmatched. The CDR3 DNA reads TGTGCCAGCAGTCCCACAGGGGCTTCCTACAATGAGCAGTTCTTC. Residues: CASSPTGASYNEQFF.

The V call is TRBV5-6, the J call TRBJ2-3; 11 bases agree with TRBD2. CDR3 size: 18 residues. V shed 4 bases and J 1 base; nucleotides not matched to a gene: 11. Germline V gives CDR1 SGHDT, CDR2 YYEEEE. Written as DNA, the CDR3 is TGTGCCAGCAGCGTATCTAGCGGGGGGACGCTCGGCACAGATACGCAGTATTTT. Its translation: CASSVSSGGTLGTDTQYF.

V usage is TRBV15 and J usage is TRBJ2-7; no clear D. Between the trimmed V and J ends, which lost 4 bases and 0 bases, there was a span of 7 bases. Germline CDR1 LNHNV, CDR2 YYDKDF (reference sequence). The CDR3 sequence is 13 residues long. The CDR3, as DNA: TGTGCCACCAGCACCTCGGGCTCCTACGAGCAGTACTTC. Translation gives CATSTSGSYEQYF.

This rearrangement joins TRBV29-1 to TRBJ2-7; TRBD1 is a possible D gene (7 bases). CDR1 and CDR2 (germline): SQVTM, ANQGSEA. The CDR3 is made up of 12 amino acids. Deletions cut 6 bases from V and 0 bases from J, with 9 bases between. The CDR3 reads CSVRDSSYEQYF. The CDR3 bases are TGCAGCGTGCGGGACAGCTCCTACGAGCAGTACTTC.

The CDR3 here is CASSILGQGFLFDNEQFF. The CDR3 DNA reads TGTGCCAGTAGTATCCTGGGACAGGGCTTTTTATTCGACAATGAGCAGTTCTTC. J is TRBJ2-1 and V is TRBV19; TRBD1 aligns across 9 bases. CDR1 and CDR2 (germline): LNHDA, SQIVND (reference sequence). V lost 3 bases, J lost 5 bases, and 14 bases stayed unmatched. The CDR3 is 18 residues long. Drawing the rest from reference TRBV19 and TRBJ2-1, the complete variable domain is DGGITQSPKYLFRKEGQNVTLSCEQNLNHDAMYWYRQDPGQGLRLIYYSQIVNDFQKGDIAEGYSVSREKKESFPLTVTSAQKNPTAFYLCASSILGQGFLFDNEQFFGPGTRLTVL.

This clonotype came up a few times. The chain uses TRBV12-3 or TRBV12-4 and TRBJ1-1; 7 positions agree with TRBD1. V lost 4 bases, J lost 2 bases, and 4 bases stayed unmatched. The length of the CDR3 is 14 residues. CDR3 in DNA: TGTGCCAGCAGTTCGGGACAGATTAACACTGAAGCTTTCTTT. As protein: CASSSGQINTEAFF.

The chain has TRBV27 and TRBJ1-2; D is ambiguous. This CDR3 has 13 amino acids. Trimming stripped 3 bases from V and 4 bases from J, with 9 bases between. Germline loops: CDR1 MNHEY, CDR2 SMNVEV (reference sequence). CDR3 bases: TGTGCCAGCAGTTTCAAGGGTCCCTATGGCTACACCTTC. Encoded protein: CASSFKGPYGYTF.

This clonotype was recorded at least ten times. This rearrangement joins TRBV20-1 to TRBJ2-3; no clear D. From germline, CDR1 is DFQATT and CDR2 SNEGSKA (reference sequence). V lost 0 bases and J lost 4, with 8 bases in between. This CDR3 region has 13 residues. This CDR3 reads CSARDFLADTQYF. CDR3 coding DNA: TGCAGTGCTAGAGATTTCCTAGCAGATACGCAGTATTTT.

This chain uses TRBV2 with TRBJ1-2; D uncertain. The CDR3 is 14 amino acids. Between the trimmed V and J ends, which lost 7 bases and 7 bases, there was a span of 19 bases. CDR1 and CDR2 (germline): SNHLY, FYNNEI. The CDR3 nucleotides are TGTGCCAGCAACCGTAAAGCGGACCTATTTGGCTACACCTTC. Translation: CASNRKADLFGYTF. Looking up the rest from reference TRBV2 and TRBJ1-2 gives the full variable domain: EPEVTQTPSHQVTQMGQEVILRCVPISNHLYFYWYRQILGQKVEFLVSFYNNEISEKSEIFDDQFSVERPDGSNFTLKIRSTKLEDSAMYFCASNRKADLFGYTFGSGTRLTVV.